This T cell receptor (beta chain) was identified during a study of T cells in Graves' hyperthyroidism and ophthalmopathy (dated 2019 in TCRdb). About the full investigation: Peripheral blood was collected at initial diagnosis, before any treatment. Thyroid tissue and blood T-cell repertoires from several Graves' hyperthyroidism patients were also compared in the study. TCR Vbeta CDR3 sequencing of some 140 peripheral blood samples (fewer than 45 ophthalmopathy, over 70 hyperthyroidism and about 17 progressor patients) is reported in the paper. After sampling, hyperthyroidism patients received methimazole starting at 30 mg daily, and ophthalmopathy patients received high-dose intravenous methylprednisolone. Prospective prediction of ophthalmopathy was tested in an independent validation cohort of some 19 hyperthyroidism patients and 17 patients who later progressed to ophthalmopathy. For training and testing, the 95 to 100 patients in the discovery cohort were randomly divided in a 7:3 ratio. A discovery cohort of roughly 100 patients, roughly 43 with Graves' ophthalmopathy and approximately 60 with stable Graves' hyperthyroidism, was used to find distinguishing TCR V-J signatures. Study-wide findings and limitations: No statistical method was used to fix the sample size in advance, and group allocation was not hidden from the investigators. In validation, the model predicted progression to ophthalmopathy a median of roughly six months before onset, with roughly 71% sensitivity and around 76% specificity. A model built on a 13 V-J signature distinguished ophthalmopathy from stable hyperthyroidism, reaching roughly 88% sensitivity and about 81% specificity in cross-validation and 80%/75% in testing. Blood samples also contained most of the expanded thyroid clonotypes (frequency above 0.001), which suggests that blood repertoires may reflect thyroid immune responses.

As to this clonotype: What antigen it recognizes has not been identified. Per-nucleotide qualities are absent, and no much larger clonotype sits a single base away.

V is pared back by 8 bases and J by 5 bases, with 13 bases lying between the germline termini. CDR1 is given as LNHDA and CDR2 as SQIVND, both from the germline V gene (reference sequence). There are 12 amino acids in the CDR3, from cysteine to phenylalanine inclusive. The sequence is cut down to CDR3 DNA, 36 bases in frame from base 1. Amplification of TCR beta CDR3 regions was carried out from RNA transcripts. The first round of RT-PCR for the TCR CDR3 was performed with the HTBI primer set and the Qiagen OneStep RT-PCR kit. The libraries were constructed in a second round of multiplex PCR and then size-selected and purified. Sequencing of the libraries was done on an Illumina HiSeq2000 using paired-end 100 bp reads. In the source study's methods: SOAPnuke was used to process the raw data, removing reads that contained adapters or uncalled bases, had a mean Phred below 15, or lacked an exact match to the constant primer or identifier. COPE v1.2.5 was used to merge the high-quality paired reads, and each unique nucleotide sequence was defined as a clonotype. Clonotypes were aligned to IMGT TRBV, TRBD and TRBJ reference segments using MiTCR v1.1. Analysis was restricted to V-J combinations with a frequency above 0.0001, which covered 99% to 99.2% of repertoires. The TCS score was defined as F50 (clonal expansion) divided by E x V (chaos), with BLOSUM62-based TCRdist calculated between CDR3 peptides within each V-J. Welch's t-statistics and random forest reduced roughly 540 V-J features to 10 to 15, which were used in a naive Bayes classifier (R e1071). The similarity between thyroid and blood repertoires was quantified using the Morisita-Horn index. TCRdb reprocessing: public reads trimmed at Q25 with fastp, clones called with MiXCR, in-frame beta chains kept. Rows are combined by CDR3 protein, so each entry shows the most common genes and DNA. TCRdb's processing, not the study's, gives the V and J calls here. This sample gives roughly 710,000 distinct CDR3 sequences in total; 30% to 40% of them show up just once. The ten largest clones capture around 30% of the sample.

A patient counted as having stable Graves' hyperthyroidism if no progression to ophthalmopathy occurred over 18 months of follow-up. Hyperthyroidism patients were aged 18 to 65 years and newly diagnosed, with disease duration of less than 2 months. Any patient with an uncontrolled infection, another autoimmune disease, pregnancy or lactation was excluded. Diagnoses were established on the basis of clinical symptoms, serum thyroxine and TRAb, thyroid ultrasound, and orbital computed tomography. PBMCs were separated from approximately 9.9 ml of fresh peripheral blood using Ficoll-Paque density gradient centrifugation. Total RNA was extracted with Trizol reagent, and quality was checked on an Agilent 2100 Bioanalyzer.

The sequenced sample consisted of blood. The rearrangement joined TRBV19 to TRBJ2-7; the D gene is perhaps TRBD1, from 6 matching bases. The TCR comes from a middle-aged woman with Graves' hyperthyroidism. CDR3 protein: CASRNTGHEQYF. The DNA reads TGTGCCAGTCGAAATACAGGGCACGAGCAGTACTTC.